This TCR beta chain was recovered during a study of CD8+ T cells in alopecia areata. Regarding the study as a whole: Normal scalp had lower clonality than lesional scalp, with alopecia totalis/universalis lesions showing this most strongly.

RNA, once extracted, was reverse transcribed into cDNA for use as the sequencing template. The data were produced by immunoSEQ multiplex PCR, yet TCRdb's version contains in-frame clones alone and is incomplete. The data contain around 250,000 clones, 67% of them singletons. This clone has just a few counts. What it binds is unknown. The V and J ends lost 1 base and 6 bases respectively, with 13 bases between them. Germline values: CDR1 SGHTA, CDR2 FQGNSA. This CDR3 has 16 amino acids. The specimen was CD4+ T cells sorted from blood, collected at week 0. The TCR comes from a human donor with alopecia areata. The chain has TRBV7-2 and TRBJ1-6; a possible D gene is TRBD1 (6 bases). In nucleotides, the CDR3 is TGTGCCAGCAGCTTAGTGATGGGGGCCCGTAATTCACCCCTCCACTTT. It codes for CASSLVMGARNSPLHF.